This TCR beta chain came from a study of PD-L1 blockade in urothelial cancer. Study-wide context: The researchers analyzed blood 3 weeks (second dose) and 6 weeks after treatment start.

Time point meaning: pretreatment peripheral blood. The number of samples from each patient was between 1 and 8, taken pretreatment and on-treatment. This CDR3 contains 15 residues. V was clipped by 1 base and J by 2 bases, with 10 bases between them. The germline V gene has CDR1 SGHRS and CDR2 YFSETQ. What went into each PCR as a spike was synthetic TCR analog templates. The table came from immunoSEQ multiplex PCR; TCRdb's copy has only in-frame clones and leaves some out. Among tens of thousands of clones listed, more than 80% were seen once. The chain uses TRBV5-1 and TRBJ2-1; perhaps TRBD2 as D (6 bases). The TCR sequence derives from a man between 65 and 85 years old with urothelial cancer. This sample comprised PBMCs, obtained around atezolizumab (anti-PD-L1) treatment. CDR3 loop: CASSLTAGAYNEQFF. The CDR3 DNA sequence: TGCGCCAGCAGCTTGACAGCGGGTGCCTACAATGAGCAGTTCTTC.